These T cell receptor beta chains were read from a single sample in a study of blood T cells in healthy people across ages. One entry per CDR3 protein, called by TCRdb with MiXCR from the 5' RACE reads. The table records about 680,000 distinct CDR3 sequences, approximately 49% of them present only once. The sample taken for sequencing was blood. These receptor sequences come from a woman aged 55-75 years in good health. CDR3s include the opening cysteine and the closing phenylalanine or tryptophan. Each record gives: J gene, V gene, clone size, D gene, CDR3 DNA, CDR3 protein. D genes are given only for firm matches. Clone size appears in some rows only: once, few, many, or a class for an expanded clone.

J: TRBJ2-7
V: TRBV15
size: many
D: .
DNA: TGTGCCACCAGCCTGACACACACGGTCGCGGGCGAGCAGTACTTC
CDR3: CATSLTHTVAGEQYF

J: TRBJ2-1
V: TRBV6-2/TRBV6-3
size: .
D: .
DNA: TGTGCCAGCAGTTACCCCGGGAACAATGAGCAGTTCTTC
CDR3: CASSYPGNNEQFF

J: TRBJ1-1
V: TRBV5-1
size: .
D: TRBD1
DNA: TGCGCCAGCAGCTTTCGACAGGGAGGAGATGAAGCTTTCTTT
CDR3: CASSFRQGGDEAFF

J: TRBJ2-1
V: TRBV29-1
size: .
D: .
DNA: TGCAGCGTTGATTCGGGTTACGATGGCAATGAGCAGTTCTTC
CDR3: CSVDSGYDGNEQFF

J: TRBJ2-1
V: TRBV29-1
size: few
D: .
DNA: TGCAGCGTTGATACGACTTCGGATGAGCAGTTCTTC
CDR3: CSVDTTSDEQFF

J: TRBJ1-2
V: TRBV7-9
size: .
D: .
DNA: TGTGCCAGCAGACCCCCAGGGGCCCACTATGGCTACACCTTC
CDR3: CASRPPGAHYGYTF

J: TRBJ2-3
V: TRBV29-1
size: .
D: .
DNA: TGCAGCGGTGGGCCCCTAAATACGCAGTATTTT
CDR3: CSGGPLNTQYF

J: TRBJ2-1
V: TRBV15
size: .
D: TRBD2
DNA: TGTGCCACCAGCAGAGGGGGACTAGGCCGTGGGAATGAGCAGTTCTTC
CDR3: CATSRGGLGRGNEQFF

J: TRBJ2-5
V: TRBV5-1
size: many
D: .
DNA: TGCGCCAGCAGCCTCGGACAGTACCAAGAGACCCAGTACTTC
CDR3: CASSLGQYQETQYF

J: TRBJ2-1
V: TRBV29-1
size: few
D: .
DNA: TGCAGCATATCCGAGGGGTACAATGAGCAGTTCTTC
CDR3: CSISEGYNEQFF

J: TRBJ2-7
V: TRBV9
size: .
D: .
DNA: TGTGCCAGCAGCCCGACCGACAGGTACTACGAGCAGTACTTC
CDR3: CASSPTDRYYEQYF

J: TRBJ2-7
V: TRBV4-3
size: .
D: TRBD1
DNA: TGCGCCAGCAGCCACCTCCCGGGACAGGGGTCTGATGAGCAGTACTTC
CDR3: CASSHLPGQGSDEQYF

J: TRBJ2-7
V: TRBV6-6
size: few
D: .
DNA: TGTGCCAGCAGTTACTCGACTAGAAGTAGCTCCTACGAGCAGTACTTC
CDR3: CASSYSTRSSSYEQYF

J: TRBJ2-3
V: TRBV4-3
size: few
D: .
DNA: TGCGCCAGCAGCCGCTCAAAGGGGGGATCGATGAATACGCAGTATTTT
CDR3: CASSRSKGGSMNTQYF

J: TRBJ2-5
V: TRBV9
size: few
D: .
DNA: TGTGCCAGCAGCCGGGACGCTTGGGAGACCCAGTACTTC
CDR3: CASSRDAWETQYF

J: TRBJ2-7
V: TRBV7-2
size: many
D: TRBD2
DNA: TGTGCCAGCAGCCTCGGACTAGCGAACGAGCAGTACTTC
CDR3: CASSLGLANEQYF

J: TRBJ2-5
V: TRBV20-1
size: .
D: TRBD1
DNA: TGCAGTGCTAGAGCCCTGGACAGGGGAAAAGGGGAAGAGTACTTC
CDR3: CSARALDRGKGEEYF

J: TRBJ1-2
V: TRBV5-6
size: few
D: .
DNA: TGTGCCAGCAGCTTGGGAATCGGCTACACCTTC
CDR3: CASSLGIGYTF

J: TRBJ2-1
V: TRBV6-1
size: .
D: .
DNA: TGTGCCAGCAGTGAAAGGGGCCCGAGGGTCGGTTCCTACAATGAGCAGTTCTTC
CDR3: CASSERGPRVGSYNEQFF

J: TRBJ2-6
V: TRBV6-5
size: few
D: .
DNA: TGTGCCAGCAGTTACTCGATTATCCAGACAACAAGCTCTGGGGCCAACGTCCTGACTTTC
CDR3: CASSYSIIQTTSSGANVLTF

J: TRBJ1-2
V: TRBV5-6
size: many
D: TRBD1
DNA: TGTGCCAGCAGGGTGCGTGCGGGACAGGGATCCGGCTACACCTTC
CDR3: CASRVRAGQGSGYTF

J: TRBJ2-5
V: TRBV7-3
size: few
D: .
DNA: TGTGCCAGCAGCTTAAACGGCGAGACCCAGTACTTC
CDR3: CASSLNGETQYF

J: TRBJ2-7
V: TRBV29-1
size: .
D: TRBD1
DNA: TGCAGCGTGGCCGGGACAGGGGGCCTCGAGCAGTACTTC
CDR3: CSVAGTGGLEQYF

J: TRBJ2-1
V: TRBV12-3/TRBV12-4
size: .
D: .
DNA: TGTGCCAGCAGCGTAGCCAATAAGCAGTTCTTC
CDR3: CASSVANKQFF

J: TRBJ2-3
V: TRBV29-1
size: few
D: TRBD2
DNA: TGCAGCGTTGGGGTGGGGGGGACGGCAGATACGCAGTATTTT
CDR3: CSVGVGGTADTQYF

J: TRBJ2-7
V: TRBV7-9
size: few
D: .
DNA: TGTGCCAGCAGCCCAACTAGAAGTTTAACCTACGAGCAGTACTTC
CDR3: CASSPTRSLTYEQYF

J: TRBJ2-7
V: TRBV7-6
size: .
D: .
DNA: TGTGCCAGCAGCTCCAGGGGGGGGCGCGAGCAGTACTTC
CDR3: CASSSRGGREQYF

J: TRBJ2-7
V: TRBV6-2/TRBV6-3
size: .
D: TRBD2
DNA: TGTGCCAGCAGTTACCGGGGCTCTAGCGGCTTCTACGAGCAGTACTTC
CDR3: CASSYRGSSGFYEQYF

J: TRBJ1-1
V: TRBV5-1
size: .
D: .
DNA: TGCGCCAGCAGGGCAACAGGGAACACTGAAGCTTTCTTT
CDR3: CASRATGNTEAFF

J: TRBJ2-7
V: TRBV12-3/TRBV12-4
size: .
D: .
DNA: TGTGCCAGCATCAAGACAGCCTACAATGAGCAGTACTTC
CDR3: CASIKTAYNEQYF

J: TRBJ1-1
V: TRBV29-1
size: .
D: .
DNA: TGCAGCGGTGGCACGAACACTGAAGCTTTCTTT
CDR3: CSGGTNTEAFF

J: TRBJ2-5
V: TRBV29-1
size: few
D: .
DNA: TGCAGCGTTGATAAGGTGACAGAGACCCAGTACTTC
CDR3: CSVDKVTETQYF

J: TRBJ1-5
V: TRBV20-1
size: .
D: TRBD1
DNA: TGCAGTGCCAGGGACAGGGGGCATCAGCCCCAGCATTTT
CDR3: CSARDRGHQPQHF

J: TRBJ2-7
V: TRBV3-1
size: many
D: TRBD2
DNA: TGTGCCAGCGGACTAGCATCCCTCTCCTACGAGCAGTACTTC
CDR3: CASGLASLSYEQYF

J: TRBJ2-7
V: TRBV5-1
size: few
D: .
DNA: TGCGCCAGCAGATGGGGGGGACAAGCCTACGAGCAGTACTTC
CDR3: CASRWGGQAYEQYF

J: TRBJ2-1
V: TRBV9
size: few
D: TRBD1
DNA: TGTGCCAGCAGTTCCCAGGGGGCCTACAATGAGCAGTTCTTC
CDR3: CASSSQGAYNEQFF

J: TRBJ2-1
V: TRBV5-6
size: .
D: .
DNA: TGTGCCAGCAACCTCCTAAACAGCAATGAGCAGTTCTTC
CDR3: CASNLLNSNEQFF

J: TRBJ1-2
V: TRBV6-2/TRBV6-3
size: .
D: .
DNA: TGTGCCAGCAGTTACGCCAGACAGGTCTACTATGGCTACACCTTC
CDR3: CASSYARQVYYGYTF

J: TRBJ1-4
V: TRBV29-1
size: once
D: .
DNA: TGCAGCGTTGAAGACAGTAGGGGAAGTGAAAAACTGTTTTTT
CDR3: CSVEDSRGSEKLFF